The clone carrying this T cell receptor beta chain was detected only a few times. Its cognate antigen is unknown. Repertoires were generated with immunoSEQ multiplex PCR, while TCRdb's copy carries only in-frame clones and drops some. The table records about 2.2 million clones, 90% to 95% of them present only once. The naive CD8 subset, CD45RO-negative cells positively selected for CCR7, excluded terminally differentiated effector memory CD45RA+ cells. The study drew its donors from healthy HIV-negative adults without recent acute infections or vaccinations. Trimming cost V 3 bases and J 4 bases; bases outside gene matches: 3. Germline-derived CDR1 and CDR2 are ENHRY and SYGVKD. This CDR3 spans 14 amino acids. This entry belongs to a study of shared clonotypes between healthy human individuals. For the study at large: Used for every donor were three CD4 naive, three CD4 memory, two CD8 naive and one CD8 memory plate.

Regarding the study as a whole: A handful of donors showed sharing of about 4.6% of naive CD4 clonotypes. Researchers sampled blood only, noting tissue repertoires likely differ.

This sequence originates from a man aged 18 to 29 in good health. Some clones in this sample may be carry-over from other donors' samples. The chain combines TRBV10-3 with TRBJ1-2; TRBD1 aligns across 9 bases. Sequences were obtained from naive CD8+ T cells from PBMCs. CDR3: CAISEADRGYGYTF. CDR3 in DNA: TGTGCCATCAGTGAAGCGGACAGGGGCTATGGCTACACCTTC.